This T cell receptor beta chain originates from a study of blood T cells in healthy people across ages (dated by TCRdb to between 2014 and 2017). Context from the whole study: In model experiments, roughly one uniquely barcoded TCR beta cDNA molecule per two T cells was captured by template switching. Age-related changes in TCR beta repertoire diversity were measured in the study by deep sequencing normalized with unique cDNA molecular identifiers. The donors were split into four age groups: young (average about 15 years), middle-aged (nearly 40), aged (around 67) and long-lived (over 75). To avoid experimental bias, donors of different ages were distributed randomly across sequencing lanes. The study analyzed two additional independent replicas of 1 million unique cDNA reads from the same blood draw for two donors, one aged 18 to 30 and one aged 80 or older. Findings and caveats that apply to the study as a whole: Because profiling used bulk unsorted PBMCs, naive and antigen-experienced compartments could not be compared conclusively. There was a strong correlation between observed TCR beta diversity and the percentage of naive T cells measured by flow cytometry. Donor CMV infection status was unknown, potentially confounding age-related changes in expanded clonotypes. As age increased, observed TCR beta diversity per million T cells dropped in a roughly linear way, and a significant reduction was already evident by age 40. Total diversity estimates from one million sequenced T cells were considered lower bounds and underestimates. Compared with the aged group, more naive CD4+ T cells, fewer expanded clones and increased TCR diversity were shown by the long-lived group, suggesting age selection.

Comments on this clonotype: What this receptor recognizes is not known. No base-level quality is on record; no much larger clone is a single base apart.

The approximately 41 donors, aged roughly 6 to 95 years, were systemically healthy Caucasian individuals from Russia. Each donor gave about 9.7 milliliters of peripheral blood, drawn into EDTA-treated Vacutainer tubes. Ficoll-Paque density-gradient centrifugation was used to isolate PBMCs, with at least 7 million per sample. Trizol reagent was used to extract total RNA from PBMCs, with at least 6 micrograms per sample. For every donor, flow cytometry on a PBMC aliquot measured the percentage of naive CD45RAhigh/CD27high T cells. The CDR3, from cysteine to phenylalanine, totals 14 residues. The only DNA kept is the CDR3, 42 bases in frame from the first base. CDR1 and CDR2 are read off the germline V gene (reference sequence) as PRHDT and FYEKMQ. V is clipped by 0 bases and J by 5 bases, and the sequence between their germline boundaries is 10 bases long. The receptor library was made with 5' RACE. The sequencer listed for this sample is Illumina HiSeq 2500. The second PCR ran for roughly 7 to 12 cycles and used a J-beta primer mix along with a sample-barcoded 5' primer. A template-switch 5' adaptor carrying 12 random nucleotides introduced a unique molecular identifier onto each TCR beta cDNA molecule. Each sample yielded at least 2.5 million CDR3-containing paired-end reads. First-strand cDNA synthesis was performed from all RNA using the Mint cDNA synthesis kit, with priming by a TRBC-specific oligonucleotide. All cDNA was treated with uracil-DNA glycosylase and then went through a first 18-cycle PCR with the universal primers M1SS and BC2_uni_R. Per the original workflow: For normalization, 1 million high-quality reads were randomly selected from each sample, with every read carrying a distinct molecular identifier. Reads sharing molecular identifiers were discarded rather than binned into consensus sequences. CDR3 identification, clonotype clustering and error correction used MiTCR with a Q25 quality threshold and the strictest error-elimination algorithm. A nonparametric unseen species model with Euler transformation was used to estimate lower-bound total TCR beta diversity. TCRdb ran its own pipeline on the public reads, namely fastp trimming at Q25 and MiXCR clone calling, and kept in-frame beta chains. A single entry per CDR3 protein holds the most common genes and DNA from its merged rows. Clone size and V and J calls follow TCRdb, not the original study. This sample gives 1,300,000 or so distinct CDR3 sequences in total; roughly 60% of them show up just once. The top ten clonotypes cover over 6.5% of the sample.

This sequence was found in a man between 18 and 29 years old in good health. The chain joins TRBV13 to TRBJ1-2; the D gene is not confidently resolved. Material: blood. The nucleotide sequence reads TGTGCCAGCAGCTTAGGCGCGAGAGTTTATGGCTACACCTTC. Its amino acids are CASSLGARVYGYTF.